The rows below give T cell receptor beta chains drawn from one sample of a study of cytomegalovirus exposure and HLA in healthy donors. TCRdb's table, derived via immunoSEQ multiplex PCR, lists solely in-frame clones and lacks some. The profile covers 83,000 or so clones, with under 80% appearing a single time and roughly a tenth taken by the ten largest. The sequencing input was PBMCs. These receptors originate from a man aged 25-45 years in good health and CMV-seropositive. Each CDR3 is given with its conserved first and last residue. The D gene is left open where the match is weak. The listing skips clone size in some rows; elsewhere it reads once, few, many or a size class.

D gene: TRBD1; J gene: TRBJ1-2; clone size: .; V gene: TRBV27; CDR3 protein: CASSLSSGRGTSGYTF; CDR3 DNA: TGTGCCAGCAGTTTATCGAGCGGCAGGGGGACTAGTGGCTACACCTTC
D gene: TRBD1; J gene: TRBJ1-2; clone size: .; V gene: TRBV6-6; CDR3 protein: CASSQGTAMQGYTF; CDR3 DNA: TGTGCCAGCAGCCAGGGGACAGCAATGCAGGGCTACACCTTC
D gene: TRBD2; J gene: TRBJ2-3; clone size: .; V gene: TRBV2; CDR3 protein: CASRERGGSTDTQYF; CDR3 DNA: TGTGCCAGCCGAGAGCGGGGCGGGAGCACAGATACGCAGTATTTT
D gene: .; J gene: TRBJ1-5; clone size: .; V gene: TRBV7-9; CDR3 protein: CASSYRDNQPQHF; CDR3 DNA: TGTGCCAGCAGCTACAGGGACAATCAGCCCCAGCATTTT
D gene: .; J gene: TRBJ1-1; clone size: .; V gene: TRBV4-1; CDR3 protein: CASSQAQGLTEAFF; CDR3 DNA: TGCGCCAGCAGCCAAGCTCAGGGGCTCACTGAAGCTTTCTTT
D gene: TRBD2; J gene: TRBJ2-1; clone size: .; V gene: TRBV9; CDR3 protein: CASSARTSGGGNNEQFF; CDR3 DNA: TGTGCCAGCAGCGCCCGGACTAGCGGGGGAGGTAACAATGAGCAGTTCTTC
D gene: TRBD1; J gene: TRBJ2-3; clone size: once; V gene: TRBV4-1; CDR3 protein: CASSRPGGRTGEVSTDTQYF; CDR3 DNA: TGCGCCAGCAGCCGCCCTGGTGGCCGGACAGGGGAAGTGAGCACAGATACGCAGTATTTT
D gene: .; J gene: TRBJ2-7; clone size: .; V gene: TRBV27; CDR3 protein: CASSLFQGSYEQYF; CDR3 DNA: TGTGCCAGCAGTTTATTCCAGGGAAGCTACGAGCAGTACTTC
D gene: TRBD1; J gene: TRBJ2-1; clone size: .; V gene: TRBV30; CDR3 protein: CAWIHRGRGRNNEQFF; CDR3 DNA: TGTGCCTGGATCCACAGGGGGCGCGGCAGGAACAATGAGCAGTTCTTC
D gene: TRBD2; J gene: TRBJ2-1; clone size: .; V gene: TRBV11-1; CDR3 protein: CASSFGTRRNEQFF; CDR3 DNA: TGTGCCAGCAGCTTCGGGACTAGGCGGAATGAGCAGTTCTTC
D gene: TRBD1; J gene: TRBJ1-1; clone size: .; V gene: TRBV5-1; CDR3 protein: CASSLRGTGNGAEAFF; CDR3 DNA: TGCGCCAGCAGCCTTAGAGGGACAGGGAATGGTGCTGAAGCTTTCTTT
D gene: TRBD1; J gene: TRBJ2-7; clone size: .; V gene: TRBV7-2; CDR3 protein: CASSPPGTGIVPYF; CDR3 DNA: TGTGCCAGCAGCCCTCCCGGGACAGGGATTGTGCCGTACTTC
D gene: .; J gene: TRBJ2-2; clone size: medium-sized; V gene: TRBV7-9; CDR3 protein: CASSLSGSRGIGGELFF; CDR3 DNA: TGTGCCAGCAGCTTGAGCGGATCCCGGGGGATCGGCGGGGAGCTGTTTTTT
D gene: .; J gene: TRBJ1-5; clone size: .; V gene: TRBV28; CDR3 protein: CASSLSSAGQPQHF; CDR3 DNA: TGTGCCAGCAGTTTATCTTCCGCGGGGCAGCCCCAGCATTTT
D gene: .; J gene: TRBJ1-1; clone size: few; V gene: TRBV25-1; CDR3 protein: CASSPQDRGAFF; CDR3 DNA: TGTGCCAGCAGCCCCCAGGATCGGGGAGCTTTCTTT
D gene: .; J gene: TRBJ1-1; clone size: .; V gene: TRBV18; CDR3 protein: CANSRDRRNTEAFF; CDR3 DNA: TGTGCCAACTCCCGTGACAGGAGGAACACTGAAGCTTTCTTT
D gene: TRBD1; J gene: TRBJ1-2; clone size: .; V gene: TRBV6-5; CDR3 protein: CASSRNRDRAGYTF; CDR3 DNA: TGTGCCAGCTCAAGAAACCGGGACAGGGCTGGCTACACCTTC
D gene: TRBD1; J gene: TRBJ2-5; clone size: .; V gene: TRBV6-5; CDR3 protein: CASSYLPGTGQETQYF; CDR3 DNA: TGTGCCAGCAGTTACTTACCCGGGACAGGCCAAGAGACCCAGTACTTC
D gene: .; J gene: TRBJ1-3; clone size: .; V gene: TRBV2; CDR3 protein: CASSERTVLIGNTIYF; CDR3 DNA: TGTGCCAGCAGTGAGCGGACAGTTCTAATTGGAAACACCATATATTTT
D gene: .; J gene: TRBJ2-7; clone size: .; V gene: TRBV6-5; CDR3 protein: CASRAYRASYEQYF; CDR3 DNA: TGTGCCAGCAGGGCGTACAGGGCCTCCTACGAGCAGTACTTC
D gene: TRBD1; J gene: TRBJ1-1; clone size: .; V gene: TRBV29-1; CDR3 protein: CSVDPRDRGSPEAFF; CDR3 DNA: TGCAGCGTTGACCCCAGGGACAGGGGGTCCCCTGAAGCTTTCTTT
D gene: TRBD2; J gene: TRBJ2-7; clone size: once; V gene: TRBV18; CDR3 protein: CASSPGTSGGAYSYEQYF; CDR3 DNA: TGTGCCAGCTCACCAGGGACTAGCGGGGGGGCCTACTCCTACGAGCAGTACTTC
D gene: .; J gene: TRBJ2-7; clone size: once; V gene: TRBV7-8; CDR3 protein: CASSPTDYEQYF; CDR3 DNA: TGTGCCAGCAGCCCTACAGACTACGAGCAGTACTTC
D gene: TRBD1; J gene: TRBJ1-2; clone size: .; V gene: TRBV18; CDR3 protein: CASSGQDYGYTF; CDR3 DNA: TGTGCCAGCTCGGGACAGGACTATGGCTACACCTTC
D gene: .; J gene: TRBJ2-5; clone size: few; V gene: TRBV5-1; CDR3 protein: CASSQQVRGQETQYF; CDR3 DNA: TGCGCCAGCAGCCAACAAGTAAGGGGGCAAGAGACCCAGTACTTC
D gene: TRBD1; J gene: TRBJ1-5; clone size: .; V gene: TRBV2; CDR3 protein: CASRRGQGSNQPQHF; CDR3 DNA: TGTGCCAGCAGGAGGGGACAGGGTAGCAATCAGCCCCAGCATTTT
D gene: .; J gene: TRBJ2-5; clone size: .; V gene: TRBV11-2; CDR3 protein: CASSPRTYQETQYF; CDR3 DNA: TGTGCCAGCAGCCCTCGGACATACCAAGAGACCCAGTACTTC
D gene: TRBD2; J gene: TRBJ2-1; clone size: .; V gene: TRBV5-6; CDR3 protein: CASSLRLAGTNEQFF; CDR3 DNA: TGTGCCAGCAGCTTGAGGCTAGCGGGGACCAATGAGCAGTTCTTC
D gene: .; J gene: TRBJ1-6; clone size: .; V gene: TRBV7-9; CDR3 protein: CASSLVVGAVHSPLHF; CDR3 DNA: TGTGCCAGCAGCTTAGTGGTGGGGGCCGTTCATTCACCCCTCCACTTT
D gene: .; J gene: TRBJ1-3; clone size: .; V gene: TRBV25-1; CDR3 protein: CASAIQAGNTIYF; CDR3 DNA: TGTGCCAGCGCCATACAAGCTGGAAACACCATATATTTT
D gene: .; J gene: TRBJ2-1; clone size: few; V gene: TRBV7-2; CDR3 protein: CASSWGGSGGDEQFF; CDR3 DNA: TGTGCCAGCAGTTGGGGGGGCTCTGGAGGGGATGAGCAGTTCTTC
D gene: TRBD1; J gene: TRBJ2-5; clone size: .; V gene: TRBV7-6; CDR3 protein: CASSGRGGQGKKETQYF; CDR3 DNA: TGTGCCAGCAGCGGAAGGGGTGGACAGGGGAAAAAGGAGACCCAGTACTTC
D gene: .; J gene: TRBJ1-2; clone size: .; V gene: TRBV14; CDR3 protein: CASSPSGEGYTF; CDR3 DNA: TGTGCCAGCAGCCCCTCAGGGGAAGGCTACACCTTC
D gene: .; J gene: TRBJ2-1; clone size: .; V gene: TRBV5-1; CDR3 protein: CASSLVSLGSSYNEQFF; CDR3 DNA: TGCGCCAGCAGCTTGGTTTCATTAGGGAGCTCCTACAATGAGCAGTTCTTC
D gene: .; J gene: TRBJ2-2; clone size: .; V gene: TRBV4-3; CDR3 protein: CASSREGGSTGELFF; CDR3 DNA: TGCGCCAGCAGCCGGGAGGGGGGAAGCACCGGGGAGCTGTTTTTT
D gene: .; J gene: TRBJ2-2; clone size: few; V gene: TRBV2; CDR3 protein: CASSDQAGELFF; CDR3 DNA: TGTGCCAGCAGTGATCAGGCCGGGGAGCTGTTTTTT
D gene: TRBD2; J gene: TRBJ2-1; clone size: .; V gene: TRBV7-9; CDR3 protein: CASSPGLASEQFF; CDR3 DNA: TGTGCCAGCAGCCCGGGACTAGCAAGTGAGCAGTTCTTC
D gene: .; J gene: TRBJ2-1; clone size: .; V gene: TRBV7-6; CDR3 protein: CASSLSTRGNDEQFF; CDR3 DNA: TGTGCCAGCAGCTTATCAACCAGGGGTAACGATGAGCAGTTCTTC
D gene: TRBD2; J gene: TRBJ2-5; clone size: .; V gene: TRBV15; CDR3 protein: CATSRDPPVRRGGETQYF; CDR3 DNA: TGTGCCACCAGCAGAGATCCGCCAGTTCGGCGCGGGGGGGAGACCCAGTACTTC
D gene: .; J gene: TRBJ2-2; clone size: .; V gene: TRBV9; CDR3 protein: CASSVGGLNTGELFF; CDR3 DNA: TGTGCCAGCAGCGTGGGGGGTCTGAACACCGGGGAGCTGTTTTTT
D gene: TRBD1; J gene: TRBJ2-3; clone size: once; V gene: TRBV2; CDR3 protein: CASNGQGRTDTQYF; CDR3 DNA: TGTGCCAGCAACGGACAGGGGCGCACAGATACGCAGTATTTT
D gene: .; J gene: TRBJ2-7; clone size: .; V gene: TRBV2; CDR3 protein: CASMETGPYEQYF; CDR3 DNA: TGTGCCAGCATGGAGACAGGACCCTACGAGCAGTACTTC
D gene: .; J gene: TRBJ2-1; clone size: .; V gene: TRBV4-3; CDR3 protein: CASSQDPTRNEQFF; CDR3 DNA: TGCGCCAGCAGCCAAGACCCGACTAGGAATGAGCAGTTCTTC
D gene: TRBD1; J gene: TRBJ1-3; clone size: .; V gene: TRBV28; CDR3 protein: CASRGQGAEFGNTIYF; CDR3 DNA: TGTGCCAGCAGGGGACAGGGGGCCGAGTTTGGAAACACCATATATTTT
D gene: .; J gene: TRBJ2-1; clone size: once; V gene: TRBV25-1; CDR3 protein: CASSLPGSYNEQFF; CDR3 DNA: TGTGCCAGCAGTTTGCCGGGGTCCTACAATGAGCAGTTCTTC
D gene: .; J gene: TRBJ1-1; clone size: .; V gene: TRBV7-8; CDR3 protein: CASSSVPLNTEAFF; CDR3 DNA: TGTGCCAGCAGCTCCGTTCCTTTGAACACTGAAGCTTTCTTT
D gene: TRBD1; J gene: TRBJ1-5; clone size: .; V gene: TRBV15; CDR3 protein: CATSPGTGNQPQHF; CDR3 DNA: TGTGCCACCAGCCCAGGGACAGGGAATCAGCCCCAGCATTTT
D gene: .; J gene: TRBJ2-5; clone size: few; V gene: TRBV10-3; CDR3 protein: CAISDLVGGGETQYF; CDR3 DNA: TGTGCCATCAGTGACCTAGTGGGGGGAGGAGAGACCCAGTACTTC
D gene: TRBD2; J gene: TRBJ2-3; clone size: .; V gene: TRBV28; CDR3 protein: CASKRQLAGGTDTQYF; CDR3 DNA: TGTGCCAGTAAACGCCAACTAGCGGGTGGCACAGATACGCAGTATTTT
D gene: .; J gene: TRBJ2-7; clone size: .; V gene: TRBV7-2; CDR3 protein: CASSPGTFRDYEQYF; CDR3 DNA: TGTGCCAGCAGCCCCGGGACTTTCAGGGACTACGAGCAGTACTTC
D gene: TRBD1; J gene: TRBJ1-1; clone size: .; V gene: TRBV6-1; CDR3 protein: CASSKEDRGREAFF; CDR3 DNA: TGTGCCAGCAGCAAAGAGGACAGGGGTAGGGAAGCTTTCTTT
D gene: TRBD1; J gene: TRBJ2-7; clone size: .; V gene: TRBV15; CDR3 protein: CATSIGRDRADEQYF; CDR3 DNA: TGTGCCACCAGCATAGGGAGGGACAGGGCGGACGAGCAGTACTTC
D gene: TRBD2; J gene: TRBJ2-7; clone size: .; V gene: TRBV28; CDR3 protein: CASSSLAGGREQYF; CDR3 DNA: TGTGCCAGCAGTTCGCTAGCGGGGGGCCGAGAGCAGTACTTC
D gene: TRBD1; J gene: TRBJ1-1; clone size: .; V gene: TRBV11-2; CDR3 protein: CATSETGGWTEAFF; CDR3 DNA: TGTGCCACGTCTGAAACAGGGGGTTGGACTGAAGCTTTCTTT
D gene: TRBD1; J gene: TRBJ1-6; clone size: .; V gene: TRBV18; CDR3 protein: CASSTGQNSPLHF; CDR3 DNA: TGTGCCAGCTCAACGGGACAGAATTCACCCCTCCACTTT
D gene: TRBD1; J gene: TRBJ1-1; clone size: .; V gene: TRBV25-1; CDR3 protein: CASSKNRGRETEAFF; CDR3 DNA: TGTGCCAGCAGTAAGAACAGGGGGCGTGAGACTGAAGCTTTCTTT
D gene: TRBD2; J gene: TRBJ2-7; clone size: .; V gene: TRBV7-9; CDR3 protein: CSSSLGTSGAVEYF; CDR3 DNA: TGTTCCAGCAGCTTAGGGACTAGCGGGGCTGTGGAGTACTTC
D gene: TRBD2; J gene: TRBJ2-1; clone size: .; V gene: TRBV4-1; CDR3 protein: CASSQDGSGGAGEQFF; CDR3 DNA: TGCGCCAGCAGCCAAGATGGTAGCGGGGGGGCCGGGGAGCAGTTCTTC
D gene: TRBD1; J gene: TRBJ1-2; clone size: .; V gene: TRBV5-1; CDR3 protein: CASSSGGPILESGYTF; CDR3 DNA: TGCGCCAGCAGCTCAGGGGGTCCTATCCTCGAGAGTGGCTACACCTTC
D gene: TRBD1; J gene: TRBJ1-4; clone size: .; V gene: TRBV14; CDR3 protein: CASSQPREGASEKLFF; CDR3 DNA: TGTGCCAGCAGCCAACCTCGGGAGGGGGCGAGTGAAAAACTGTTTTTT